This TCR beta chain comes out of a study of blood T cell repertoires in COVID-19. In the study overall: Material from acute and convalescent COVID-19 was sourced from the United States, Italy and Spain.

This CDR3 is 15 amino acids long. Germline V CDR1 and CDR2: SGHTA, FQGNSA. V trimming: 5 bases; J trimming: 3 bases; junction bases outside the gene matches: 8. The authors' processing: Nucleated cell counts were estimated from reference gene primer amplification. TCRdb keeps only in-frame clones here, not all; method: immunoSEQ multiplex PCR. V and J calls and clone size follow that table, whereas D and trimming were derived from the DNA. This table has roughly 49,000 clones, around 90% appearing once. This TCR derives from a middle-aged man with active COVID-19. The chain has TRBV7-2 and TRBJ1-2; 8 bases map to TRBD1. Sequenced sample: peripheral blood. In nucleotides, the CDR3 is TGTGCCAGCAGCCCTACGACAGGGGCGGACTATGGCTACACCTTC. Protein sequence: CASSPTTGADYGYTF.